One sample yielded the 2 T cell receptor beta chains listed below, sequenced in a study of CD8+ T cells in alopecia areata. The treatment: oral pan-JAK inhibitor, 5-10 mg twice daily. Extracted RNA was reverse transcribed into cDNA, the sequencing template. The protocol was immunoSEQ multiplex PCR, while the TCRdb copy is restricted to in-frame clones and leaves out a portion. The sample lists over 80,000 clones, roughly 47% occurring once. The sample in question was CD8+ T cells sorted from blood, obtained at week 24, from a patient treated with tofacitinib. These receptors all stem from a human donor with alopecia areata.

In nucleotides, the CDR3 is TGCAGTGTAGCGGGAGGTAACTCCTACGAGCAGTACTTC. Amino acids: CSVAGGNSYEQYF. The chain employs TRBV29-1 and TRBJ2-7; 10 nucleotides align to TRBD2. Per germline, CDR1 SQVTM and CDR2 ANQGSEA. The CDR3 is made up of 13 amino acids.

This chain joins TRBV19 and TRBJ2-1; possibly TRBD1 or TRBD2 for D (5 bases each). The CDR3 runs to 15 residues. CDR1 is LNHDA, CDR2 SQIVND, per germline (reference sequence). V was shortened by 1 base and J by 10 bases, with 17 bases between the two germline ends. In nucleotides, the CDR3 is TGTGCCAGTAGTATAGCCCGGGGCCCACTCAGCGAGCAGTTCTTC. Translated, it gives CASSIARGPLSEQFF.